These 21 T cell receptor beta chains originate from one sample sequenced in a study of blood T cells in healthy people across ages (dated by TCRdb to the mid-2010s). Libraries were constructed by 5' RACE. A second PCR of roughly 6 to 11 cycles was run with a J-beta primer mix and a sample-barcoded 5' primer. TCRdb took the public reads, trimmed them with fastp at Q25, ran MiXCR for clone calling and kept in-frame beta chains. Entries are consolidated by CDR3 protein sequence, retaining the most common genes and DNA. This sample gives 1.5 million to 2 million distinct CDR3 sequences in total; around 40% of them show up just once. The ten largest clones take up 23% of the sample. Material: blood. The source of these receptors is a human donor in good health.

This clonotype occurred a few times. The chain uses TRBV9 and TRBJ1-4; D not resolved. From germline, CDR1 is SGDLS and CDR2 YYNGEE. This CDR3 comprises 14 residues. Between the trimmed V and J ends, which lost 0 bases and 8 bases, there was a span of 11 bases. CDR3 bases: TGTGCCAGCAGCGTAGGCGCAGGAGGGGAAAAACTGTTTTTT. It yields the protein CASSVGAGGEKLFF.

This sequence joins TRBV20-1 and TRBJ2-1; maybe TRBD1 (5 bases). Germline CDR1 DFQATT, CDR2 SNEGSKA (reference sequence). The germline V and J ends were trimmed by 2 bases and 14 bases, with 13 bases remaining between them. The CDR3 is made up of 11 amino acids. CDR3 in amino acids: CSARLGVLEFF. CDR3 coding DNA: TGCAGTGCTAGACTAGGGGTCCTGGAGTTCTTC.

This clonotype was seen only a few times. The gene calls are TRBV7-2 and TRBJ1-5, with unresolved D. CDR3 length: 15 residues. The V end was cut by 1 base, the J end by 1 base, with 8 bases between. Per the germline V gene, CDR1 is SGHTA and CDR2 is FQGNSA. CDR3 residues: CASSLDGKSNQPQHF. The CDR3 region has the DNA TGTGCCAGCAGCTTAGACGGGAAAAGCAATCAGCCCCAGCATTTT.

This clonotype appeared a few times. The genes are TRBV6-5 and TRBJ2-7; no reliable D call. CDR1 and CDR2 (germline): MNHEY, SVGAGI. Trimming cost V 2 bases and J 3 bases, with 11 bases left between them. The CDR3 has 14 residues. The CDR3 bases are TGTGCCAGCAGTTACATACAGTCCAGCTACGAGCAGTACTTC. Translated, it gives CASSYIQSSYEQYF.

Here the CDR3 reads CASSQLPRTSGRTDTQYF. The CDR3 DNA sequence: TGCGCCAGCAGCCAACTTCCTAGGACTAGCGGGAGAACAGATACGCAGTATTTT. This chain joins TRBV4-3 and TRBJ2-3; 13 nucleotides agree with TRBD2. The junction had 8 bases not matched to a gene; V was cut back by 2 bases and J by 3 bases. The CDR3 totals 18 residues. CDR1 and CDR2 from the germline V gene are LGHNA and YSLEER.

This chain uses TRBV27 with TRBJ1-2; D perhaps matches TRBD1 (6 bases). Germline values: CDR1 MNHEY, CDR2 SMNVEV (reference sequence). The CDR3 runs 14 residues. V lost 3 bases and J lost 4, with 12 bases in between. The DNA of the CDR3 is TGTGCCAGCAGTTTCACAGGGTCCACCTATGGCTACACCTTC. This translates into CASSFTGSTYGYTF.

The table lists this clonotype with many counts. The chain carries TRBV20-1 and TRBJ2-3; D might be TRBD1 or TRBD2, each matching 5 bases. The germline gives CDR1 DFQATT, CDR2 SNEGSKA (reference sequence). This CDR3 has 13 residues. Between the trimmed V and J ends, which lost 7 bases and 0 bases, there was a span of 11 bases. CDR3 sequence reads: CSVPGPSTDTQYF. DNA for the CDR3: TGCAGTGTTCCGGGACCTAGCACAGATACGCAGTATTTT.

V is TRBV5-1 and J is TRBJ1-5; tentative D call: TRBD1 (6 bases). V dropped 7 bases and J dropped 12 bases, with 32 bases sitting between them. The CDR3 spans 17 residues. Germline V CDR1 and CDR2: SGHRS, YFSETQ. The CDR3 region is CASPLSGGLSPFGVQHF. The CDR3 nucleotides are TGCGCCAGCCCCCTGTCGGGGGGCCTTTCCCCCTTCGGGGTCCAGCATTTT.

This clonotype was counted a few times. The chain couples TRBV7-9 to TRBJ2-5; 8 bases fit TRBD1. CDR3 length: 16 residues. Per the germline V gene, CDR1 is SEHNR and CDR2 is FQNEAQ (reference sequence). Losses at the gene ends were 3 bases for V and 3 bases for J; bases not matched to a gene: 9. CDR3 amino acids: CASSFLGQVFKETQYF. The CDR3 DNA sequence: TGTGCCAGCAGCTTTCTGGGACAGGTCTTTAAAGAGACCCAGTACTTC. Full variable domain (rest looked up from reference TRBV7-9 and TRBJ2-5): DTGVSQNPRHKITKRGQNVTFRCDPISEHNRLYWYRQTLGQGPEFLTYFQNEAQLEKSRLLSDRFSAERPKGSFSTLEIQRTEQGDSAMYLCASSFLGQVFKETQYFGPGTRLLVL.

V usage is TRBV7-2 and J usage is TRBJ2-4, with no clear D. Germline lookup yields CDR1 SGHTA and CDR2 FQGNSA. Trimming pared 4 bases from V and 3 bases from J, leaving 7 bases between. This CDR3 is 13 amino acids long. The CDR3 sequence: CASSSVVKNIQYF. The CDR3 bases are TGTGCCAGCAGCTCAGTGGTCAAAAACATTCAGTACTTC.

The CDR3 sequence: CASSYYGTSLYEQYF. CDR3 DNA: TGTGCCAGCAGCTACTACGGGACCTCCCTCTACGAGCAGTACTTC. The chain has TRBV5-8 and TRBJ2-7; D is perhaps TRBD1 or TRBD2 (5 bases each). The CDR3 runs 15 residues. Trimming stripped 3 bases from V and 3 bases from J, with 16 bases between. Per the germline V gene, CDR1 is SGHTS and CDR2 is YDEGEE.

The V and J genes are TRBV7-9 and TRBJ2-1; D possibly matches TRBD1 or TRBD2 (5 bases each). CDR3 length: 18 amino acids. Germline lookup yields CDR1 SEHNR and CDR2 FQNEAQ (reference sequence). V dropped 1 base and J dropped 8 bases, with 24 bases sitting between them. The CDR3 here is CASSLGVTGWAWGYEQFF. The CDR3, as DNA: TGTGCCAGCAGCTTAGGAGTTACGGGGTGGGCCTGGGGGTATGAGCAGTTCTTC.

To note about this clonotype: A much larger clone is a single base away; this may be a read error. The J gene is TRBJ2-3, the V gene TRBV4-3; D is perhaps TRBD2 (7 bases). The germline V gene encodes CDR1 LGHNA and CDR2 YSLEER. The CDR3 is 18 residues long. This CDR3 is CASRQGLQGGASSDTQYF. In nucleotides, the CDR3 is TGCGCCAGCAGACAAGGCCTACAAGGGGGGGCCAGTTCAGATACGCAGTATTTT.

A few counts support this clonotype. The chain uses TRBV7-9 and TRBJ1-2, with 8 bases fitting TRBD1. The CDR3 has 14 amino acids. The germline V gene has CDR1 SEHNR and CDR2 FQNEAQ (reference sequence). V was pared by 0 bases and J by 6 bases, with 3 bases of the junction left unmatched. The CDR3 sequence is CASSLARTGNGYTF. Written as DNA, the CDR3 is TGTGCCAGCAGCTTAGCCCGGACAGGGAATGGCTACACCTTC.

This clonotype was counted only a few times. The rearrangement links TRBV10-3 to TRBJ2-5; perhaps TRBD2 as D (5 bases). The CDR3 totals 14 residues. CDR1 and CDR2 from the germline V gene are ENHRY and SYGVKD. With 6 bases removed from V and 0 bases from J, the gap between germline ends came to 11 bases. The chain's CDR3 is CAIRDSRNQETQYF. DNA for the CDR3: TGTGCCATCAGGGACTCCCGAAACCAAGAGACCCAGTACTTC.

This chain uses TRBV3-1 with TRBJ1-2; tentatively, D is TRBD1 (5 bases). V was shortened by 4 bases and J by 4 bases, with 16 bases between the two germline ends. This CDR3 region has 15 residues. The germline V gene has CDR1 LGHDT and CDR2 YNNKEL (reference sequence). This CDR3 is CASSRQGLEVYGYTF. The CDR3 DNA sequence: TGTGCCAGCAGCCGGCAGGGTCTGGAAGTCTATGGCTACACCTTC.

The rearrangement uses TRBV12-3 or TRBV12-4 and TRBJ1-1, with no clear D. The V gene lost 5 bases and the J gene lost 8 bases, with 18 bases spanning the gap. The CDR3 is 14 residues long. CDR3 protein: CASSLRTGRSEAFF. The CDR3 DNA follows: TGTGCCAGCAGTCTGCGGACCGGGAGATCCGAAGCTTTCTTT.

The gene calls are TRBV7-2 and TRBJ2-7; maybe TRBD2 (5 bases). The length of the CDR3 is 14 residues. Germline CDR1 reads SGHTA; CDR2 reads FQGNSA. Deletions cut 2 bases from V and 3 bases from J, with 11 bases between. The CDR3 loop is CASSLNGGRYEQYF. The DNA of the CDR3 is TGTGCCAGCAGCTTAAATGGAGGACGCTACGAGCAGTACTTC.

This clonotype was seen more than once but under ten times. V gene TRBV4-3 combines with J gene TRBJ2-3; 7 bases line up with TRBD2. CDR3 length equals 20 residues. Germline V CDR1 and CDR2: LGHNA, YSLEER. V lost 0 bases and J lost 0; bases outside the gene matches: 15. The CDR3 DNA sequence: TGCGCCAGCAGCCAAGATGGCCCGCTAGCGGAGACACCAAGCACAGATACGCAGTATTTT. Protein sequence: CASSQDGPLAETPSTDTQYF.

This rearrangement joins TRBV5-1 to TRBJ2-3; D is ambiguous. In germline, CDR1 is SGHRS, CDR2 YFSETQ. CDR3 length: 16 residues. The germline V and J ends were trimmed by 1 base and 4 bases, with 16 bases remaining between them. In nucleotides, the CDR3 is TGCGCCAGCAGCTTGCATGGGGTTACGAGCTCAGATACGCAGTATTTT. Encoded protein: CASSLHGVTSSDTQYF.

The sample holds one count of this clonotype. This chain joins TRBV5-1 and TRBJ1-1, with D possibly matching TRBD1 (5 bases). The CDR3 is made up of 14 amino acids. V lost 1 base and J lost 4, with 11 bases in between. CDR1 and CDR2 from the germline V gene are SGHRS and YFSETQ. CDR3 in DNA: TGCGCCAGCAGCTTGCAGGGAACGGGCACTGAAGCTTTCTTT. It specifies CASSLQGTGTEAFF.